A single sample is the source of the 32 T cell receptor beta chains below, sequenced in a study of cytomegalovirus exposure and HLA in healthy donors. PCR primers comprised 60 Vbeta and 13 Jbeta primers. The data were produced by immunoSEQ multiplex PCR, yet TCRdb's version contains in-frame clones alone and is incomplete. Of 150,000 to 200,000 clones listed, around 80% are singletons. The sample was PBMCs. All receptors derive from a man aged 35 to 55 in good health and CMV-seronegative.

V and J are TRBV15 and TRBJ2-7, with TRBD1 matching 7 bases. V dropped 3 bases and J dropped 3; count of bases not matched to a gene: 11. Germline lookup yields CDR1 LNHNV and CDR2 YYDKDF (reference sequence). CDR3 size: 16 residues. In DNA, the CDR3 is TGTGCCACCAGCAGCGTGATAGGGGGCCCATACTACGAGCAGTACTTC. Amino acid sequence: CATSSVIGGPYYEQYF.

The chain employs TRBV11-3 and TRBJ2-5, with 7 positions matching TRBD2. V shed 4 bases, J shed 5 bases, and the junction held 4 bases outside the gene matches. The CDR3 covers 13 residues. From germline, CDR1 is SGHNT and CDR2 YENEEA. The CDR3 nucleotides read TGTGCCAGCAGCTCGACTAGCTTCGAGACCCAGTACTTC. This codes for CASSSTSFETQYF. Full variable domain (outside the CDR3, taken from reference TRBV11-3 and TRBJ2-5): EAGVVQSPRYKIIEKKQPVAFWCNPISGHNTLYWYLQNLGQGPELLIRYENEEAVDDSQLPKDRFSAERLKGVDSTLKIQPAELGDSAVYLCASSSTSFETQYFGPGTRLLVL.

This sequence joins TRBV7-9 and TRBJ1-3, with D perhaps TRBD1 (6 bases). V was trimmed by 8 bases and J by 3 bases, leaving 14 bases between them. CDR1 and CDR2 from the germline V gene are SEHNR and FQNEAQ (reference sequence). This CDR3 has 14 amino acids. The CDR3 DNA sequence: TGTGCCAGCCGAGCGGGGGCGCGTGGAAACACCATATATTTT. Amino acids: CASRAGARGNTIYF. Looking up the rest from reference TRBV7-9 and TRBJ1-3 gives the full variable domain: DTGVSQNPRHKITKRGQNVTFRCDPISEHNRLYWYRQTLGQGPEFLTYFQNEAQLEKSRLLSDRFSAERPKGSFSTLEIQRTEQGDSAMYLCASRAGARGNTIYFGEGSWLTVV.

This chain links TRBV30 with TRBJ2-2, with 8 nucleotides matching TRBD1. CDR3 length equals 13 residues. With 6 bases clipped from V and 7 bases from J, the junction kept 7 bases outside the gene matches. CDR1 and CDR2 (germline): GTSNPN, SVGIG (reference sequence). The CDR3 DNA is TGTGCCTGCGGACAGGGAAGGGTCGGGGAGCTGTTTTTT. Translation: CACGQGRVGELFF.

This clone was picked up a small number of times. The chain couples TRBV4-1 to TRBJ2-6, with a possible D match to TRBD1 (7 bases). V was shortened by 2 bases and J by 0 bases, with 14 bases between the two germline ends. Germline V gene sequence: CDR1 MGHRA, CDR2 YSYEKL. The CDR3 has 18 amino acids. This chain's CDR3 is CASSQSSQGGSGANVLTF. The CDR3 nucleotides are TGCGCCAGCAGCCAAAGTAGTCAGGGGGGCTCTGGGGCCAACGTCCTGACTTTC.

This clone was counted only a few times. This sequence joins TRBV5-1 and TRBJ2-3; possible D gene TRBD2, 6 bases. Trimming stripped 4 bases from V and 4 bases from J, with 16 bases between. The CDR3 is 15 residues long. Germline V gene lookup returns CDR1 SGHRS and CDR2 YFSETQ. The CDR3 loop is CASSQRRGVADTQYF. The DNA of the CDR3 is TGCGCCAGCAGCCAGAGGAGGGGAGTCGCAGATACGCAGTATTTT.

V usage is TRBV19 and J usage is TRBJ1-5; unclear D gene. Per the germline V gene, CDR1 is LNHDA and CDR2 is SQIVND (reference sequence). V lost 4 bases, J lost 7 bases, and 11 bases lay in between. This CDR3 spans 13 amino acids. The CDR3 sequence: CASSSQALQPQHF. DNA of the CDR3: TGTGCCAGTAGTAGCCAGGCCCTCCAGCCCCAGCATTTT.

This clone was detected only a few times. The rearrangement joins TRBV7-8 to TRBJ2-2; D unclear. This CDR3 has 13 amino acids. V lost 5 bases and J 5 bases, leaving 9 bases between the germline ends. Looked up from germline, CDR1 is SGHVS and CDR2 is FQNEAQ. The chain's CDR3 is CASSPTRTGELFF. The CDR3 nucleotides are TGTGCCAGCAGCCCTACCCGGACCGGGGAGCTGTTTTTT.

This chain's CDR3 is CASSRRGTSATYEQYF. The CDR3 bases are TGTGCCAGCAGCCGCCGCGGGACTAGCGCGACCTACGAGCAGTACTTC. The V call is TRBV4-2, the J call TRBJ2-7, with 10 bases aligning to TRBD2. V trimming: 4 bases; J trimming: 2 bases; junction bases outside the gene matches: 8. Germline CDR1 is LGHNA and CDR2 is YNFKEQ. The CDR3 spans 16 residues.

The rearrangement links TRBV15 to TRBJ2-1, with TRBD2 matching 8 bases. Germline V gene lookup returns CDR1 LNHNV and CDR2 YYDKDF (reference sequence). J lost 0 bases, V lost 3 bases, and 7 bases had no gene match. CDR3 length equals 17 residues. CDR3 residues: CATSSGLAVSSYNEQFF. CDR3 DNA sequence: TGTGCCACCAGCAGCGGACTAGCCGTCAGCTCCTACAATGAGCAGTTCTTC.

V and J are TRBV10-3 and TRBJ1-4; no definite D call. The CDR3 spans 12 residues. Per the germline V gene, CDR1 is ENHRY and CDR2 is SYGVKD. Trimming pared 8 bases from V and 4 bases from J, leaving 8 bases between. The CDR3 region is CAIGQNNEKLFF. The CDR3 nucleotides are TGTGCCATCGGGCAGAATAATGAAAAACTGTTTTTT.

This clone was detected only a few times. The chain carries TRBV28 and TRBJ2-7, with 13 bases lining up with TRBD2. V was clipped by 8 bases and J by 6 bases; unmatched bases: 7. CDR3 length: 14 residues. The germline CDR1 and CDR2 sequences are MDHEN and SYDVKM. The CDR3 region is CASLTSGRAGEQYF. The CDR3 nucleotides are TGTGCCAGCCTTACTAGCGGGAGGGCCGGCGAGCAGTACTTC.

The V call is TRBV4-2, the J call TRBJ2-3; D uncertain. CDR3 size: 16 residues. V was shortened by 3 bases and J by 0 bases, with 13 bases between the two germline ends. Germline CDR1 reads LGHNA; CDR2 reads YNFKEQ. The CDR3 DNA is TGTGCCAGCAGCCATGAGAGCGTAACTAGCACAGATACGCAGTATTTT. Translated, it gives CASSHESVTSTDTQYF.

The chain is built from TRBV21-1 and TRBJ2-4; no DNA check was done on the table's D call, TRBD2. TRBV21-1 is classified as a pseudogene. The CDR3 runs 17 residues. The CDR3 region has the DNA TGTGCCAGCAGCACTCCGGGACTAGCGGGAGTAGGTATCGTTCAGTACTTC. Its translation: CASSTPGLAGVGIVQYF.

The rearrangement links TRBV16 to TRBJ1-2; D call uncertain. Germline loops: CDR1 KGHSY, CDR2 FQNENV. V lost 1 base, J lost 8 bases, and 14 bases lay in between. The CDR3 runs 14 residues. CDR3 coding DNA: TGTGCCAGCAGCCAATTCGAGGAGAAAGAAGGCTACACCTTC. This gives the protein CASSQFEEKEGYTF.

The chain joins TRBV4-1 to TRBJ2-7; weak D call: TRBD1 (6 bases). V dropped 1 base and J dropped 3 bases, with 13 bases sitting between them. This CDR3 is built from 15 residues. Germline V CDR1 and CDR2: MGHRA, YSYEKL. The CDR3 DNA is TGCGCCAGCAGCCAAGGGCTCCGGGACATCTACGAGCAGTACTTC. The encoded protein is CASSQGLRDIYEQYF.

This sequence joins TRBV5-1 and TRBJ2-7; weak D call: TRBD1 (5 bases). The germline V gene has CDR1 SGHRS and CDR2 YFSETQ. CDR3 length: 16 amino acids. V was clipped by 1 base and J by 2 bases, with 16 bases between them. The CDR3 bases are TGCGCCAGCAGCTTGTATAGGCAGGGCCTCCCCTACGAGCAGTACTTC. Translated, it gives CASSLYRQGLPYEQYF.

CDR3 nucleotide sequence: TGTGCCAGCAGCTTAGCGGGTTTGGAGCAGTACTTC. Translated: CASSLAGLEQYF. The chain is built from TRBV11-2 and TRBJ2-7, with no clear D. With 1 base removed from V and 7 bases from J, the gap between germline ends came to 8 bases. The CDR3 is 12 residues long. Germline values: CDR1 SGHAT, CDR2 FQNNGV.

This chain connects TRBV5-1 to TRBJ2-5; maybe TRBD1 (5 bases). TRBJ2-7 explains the end of the DNA better; the J call may be wrong. CDR3 length: 14 amino acids. Germline values: CDR1 SGHRS, CDR2 YFSETQ. CDR3 bases: TGCGCCAGCAGCCTAGACAGTGGGCTCTACGAGCAGTACTTC. As protein: CASSLDSGLYEQYF.

This rearrangement joins TRBV5-4 to TRBJ2-7; D might be TRBD2 (6 bases). The germline V gene has CDR1 SGHNT and CDR2 YYREEE (reference sequence). Trimming left V 3 bases short and J 2 bases short, with 15 bases between. The CDR3 has 15 amino acids. The CDR3 protein is CASSSPRDSTYEQYF. In DNA form, the CDR3 reads TGTGCCAGCAGCTCCCCCCGGGACTCGACCTACGAGCAGTACTTC.

The chain has TRBV5-1 and TRBJ2-3, with a possible D match to TRBD1 (6 bases). The V end lost 3 bases, the J end lost 0 bases, and 14 bases lay between the germline ends. CDR1 SGHRS and CDR2 YFSETQ come from the germline V gene. This CDR3 has 16 amino acids. CDR3 amino acids: CASSSSGTTSTDTQYF. As DNA, the CDR3 is TGCGCCAGCAGCTCTTCCGGGACAACTAGCACAGATACGCAGTATTTT.

This chain joins TRBV6-4 and TRBJ2-2; 7 bases align to TRBD2. The CDR3 is 14 residues long. With V trimmed by 10 bases and J by 0 bases, 5 bases remained unmatched. CDR1 MRHNA and CDR2 SNTAGT come from the germline V gene. The CDR3: CATRSGTNTGELFF. The CDR3 nucleotides are TGTGCCACCCGCAGCGGGACGAACACCGGGGAGCTGTTTTTT.

J is TRBJ2-2 and V is TRBV29-1; D call uncertain. CDR3 size: 11 residues. Looked up from germline, CDR1 is SQVTM and CDR2 is ANQGSEA. The germline V and J ends were trimmed by 4 bases and 6 bases, with 6 bases remaining between them. The CDR3 region is CSVAVSGELFF. CDR3 sequence (DNA): TGCAGCGTTGCGGTCTCCGGGGAGCTGTTTTTT.

The chain links TRBV5-1 to TRBJ1-1; 7 nucleotides match TRBD1. The CDR3 loop spans 15 amino acids. V trimming: 6 bases; J trimming: 3 bases; junction bases outside the gene matches: 11. The germline gives CDR1 SGHRS, CDR2 YFSETQ. The CDR3 loop is CASNKIGTGDTEAFF. CDR3 DNA: TGCGCCAGCAACAAAATAGGTACAGGGGACACTGAAGCTTTCTTT.

The V gene is TRBV11-2, the J gene TRBJ2-7; no firm D call. Germline V gene sequence: CDR1 SGHAT, CDR2 FQNNGV. The CDR3 covers 14 residues. V lost 1 base and J lost 3, with 10 bases in between. In DNA form, the CDR3 reads TGTGCCAGCAGCTTAGGGGCAGGCCACTACGAGCAGTACTTC. It specifies CASSLGAGHYEQYF.

The J gene is TRBJ2-7, the V gene TRBV5-5; D not resolved. The germline CDR1 and CDR2 sequences are SGHKS and YYEKEE (reference sequence). V lost 1 base to trimming and J lost 3 bases, with 11 bases between them. The CDR3 totals 14 residues. CDR3 loop: CASSLHRDIYEQYF. DNA of the CDR3: TGTGCCAGCAGCTTGCACAGAGATATCTACGAGCAGTACTTC.

This rearrangement joins TRBV9 to TRBJ2-1; 13 bases map to TRBD2. V shed 3 bases and J 3 bases; nucleotides not matched to a gene: 6. CDR1 is SGDLS and CDR2 is YYNGEE in the germline V gene. The CDR3 loop spans 17 amino acids. CDR3 sequence: CASSARTSGSLYNEQFF. CDR3 coding DNA: TGTGCCAGCAGCGCAAGGACTAGCGGGAGTCTCTACAATGAGCAGTTCTTC. Full variable domain (missing parts from reference TRBV9 and TRBJ2-1): DSGVTQTPKHLITATGQRVTLRCSPRSGDLSVYWYQQSLDQGLQFLIQYYNGEERAKGNILERFSAQQFPDLHSELNLSSLELGDSALYFCASSARTSGSLYNEQFFGPGTRLTVL.

The genes are TRBV27 and TRBJ1-4, with D unresolved. Looked up from germline, CDR1 is MNHEY and CDR2 is SMNVEV (reference sequence). The CDR3 is 15 amino acids. The germline V and J ends were trimmed by 1 base and 8 bases, with 14 bases remaining between them. CDR3 DNA sequence: TGTGCCAGCAGTTTATGGGCCGGGAGCGTCGAAAAACTGTTTTTT. Protein product: CASSLWAGSVEKLFF.

The chain links TRBV9 to TRBJ2-7, with 12 bases lining up with TRBD1. The germline CDR1 and CDR2 sequences are SGDLS and YYNGEE. The CDR3 sequence is 15 residues long. With V trimmed by 3 bases and J by 3 bases, 4 bases remained unmatched. CDR3 DNA sequence: TGTGCCAGCAGCGAGGGACAGGGGGCTAGCTACGAGCAGTACTTC. Translating it yields CASSEGQGASYEQYF.

The chain uses TRBV6-5 and TRBJ1-2, with 11 bases identical to TRBD1. The CDR3 contains 14 residues. Per the germline V gene, CDR1 is MNHEY and CDR2 is SVGAGI. V shed 4 bases and J 6 bases; nucleotides not matched to a gene: 4. CDR3 DNA: TGTGCCAGCAGTTCCGGGACAGGGGGTAATGGCTACACCTTC. Amino acids: CASSSGTGGNGYTF.

In DNA, the CDR3 is TGTGCCAGCAGTGAAACGGGACTAAACATTCAGTACTTC. Translated: CASSETGLNIQYF. The chain is built from TRBV6-1 and TRBJ2-4, with a weak D call TRBD2 (6 bases). CDR3 length equals 13 residues. Germline V gene lookup returns CDR1 MNHNS and CDR2 SASEGT. Trimming took off 2 bases at V and 6 bases at J, with 8 bases between the two ends.

The chain combines TRBV10-3 with TRBJ1-4; D is perhaps TRBD1 (5 bases). V was cut by 3 bases and J by 8 bases, with 13 bases left in between. The CDR3 spans 14 residues. Germline loops: CDR1 ENHRY, CDR2 SYGVKD. The CDR3 here is CAISDGRAEEKLFF. CDR3 DNA: TGTGCCATCAGTGATGGCAGGGCAGAGGAAAAACTGTTTTTT.